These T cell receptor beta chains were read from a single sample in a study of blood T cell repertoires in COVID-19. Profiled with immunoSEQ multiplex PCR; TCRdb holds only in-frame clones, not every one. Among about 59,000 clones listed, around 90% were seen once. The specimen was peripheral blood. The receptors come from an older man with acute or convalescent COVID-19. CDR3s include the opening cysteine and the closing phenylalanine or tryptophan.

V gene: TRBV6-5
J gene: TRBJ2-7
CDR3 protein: CASSLDRGATYEQYF

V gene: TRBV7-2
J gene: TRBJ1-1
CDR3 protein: CASSLEGAYEAFF

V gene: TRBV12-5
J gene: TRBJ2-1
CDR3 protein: CASGPGLAGADEQFF

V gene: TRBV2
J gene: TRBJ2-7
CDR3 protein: CASSEWGHGSGEQYF

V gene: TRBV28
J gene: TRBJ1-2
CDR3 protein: CASSYGTYGYTF

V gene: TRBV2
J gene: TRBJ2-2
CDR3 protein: CASQEGPNTGELFF

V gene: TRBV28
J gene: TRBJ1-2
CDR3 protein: CASSPGLGYTF

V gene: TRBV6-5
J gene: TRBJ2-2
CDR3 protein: CASSQLIFTGELFF

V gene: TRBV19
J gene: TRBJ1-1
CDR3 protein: CASTTTGGTEAFF

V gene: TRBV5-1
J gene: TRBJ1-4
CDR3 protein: CASSSDRDTSNEKLFF